The T cell receptor (beta chain) under discussion was sequenced for a study of blood T cell repertoires in COVID-19. On the study more broadly: The study drew acute and convalescent COVID-19 samples from the United States, Italy and Spain. T cells, B-cell-depleted T cells, or PBMCs supplied cDNA or gDNA.

V lost 1 base, J lost 3 bases, and 7 bases stayed unmatched. Per germline, CDR1 KGHSH and CDR2 LQKENI. The CDR3 runs 16 residues. Original analysis: Amplification from reference gene primers served as the basis for estimated nucleated cell counts. TCRdb keeps only in-frame clones here, not all; method: immunoSEQ multiplex PCR. That table supplies the V and J calls and clone size; D and trimming were determined from the DNA. The table records some 210,000 clones, more than 70% of them present only once. The receptor was isolated from a man aged 45 to 65 with active or convalescent COVID-19. Sequenced material: peripheral blood. V usage is TRBV18 and J usage is TRBJ1-2; the match to TRBD1 covers 8 bases. CDR3 coding DNA: TGTGCCAGCTCACCACAAGTGGCAGGGGGCGACTATGGCTACACCTTC. Residues: CASSPQVAGGDYGYTF.